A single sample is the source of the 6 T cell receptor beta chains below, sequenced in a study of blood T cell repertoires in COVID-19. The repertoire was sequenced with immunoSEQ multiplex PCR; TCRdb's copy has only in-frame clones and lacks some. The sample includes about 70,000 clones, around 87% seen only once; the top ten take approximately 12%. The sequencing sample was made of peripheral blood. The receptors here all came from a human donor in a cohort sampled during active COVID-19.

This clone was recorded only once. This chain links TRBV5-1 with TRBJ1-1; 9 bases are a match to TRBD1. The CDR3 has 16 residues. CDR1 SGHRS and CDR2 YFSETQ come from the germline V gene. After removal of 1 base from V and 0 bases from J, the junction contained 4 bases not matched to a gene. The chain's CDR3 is CASSLSGTGMNTEAFF. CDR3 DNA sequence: TGCGCCAGCAGCTTGTCAGGGACAGGGATGAACACTGAAGCTTTCTTT.

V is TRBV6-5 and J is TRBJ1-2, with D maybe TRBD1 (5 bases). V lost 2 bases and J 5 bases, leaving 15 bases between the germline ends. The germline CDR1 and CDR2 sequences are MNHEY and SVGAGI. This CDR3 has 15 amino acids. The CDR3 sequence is CASSYGAIGTYGYTF. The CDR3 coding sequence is TGTGCCAGCAGTTACGGGGCAATCGGCACGTATGGCTACACCTTC.

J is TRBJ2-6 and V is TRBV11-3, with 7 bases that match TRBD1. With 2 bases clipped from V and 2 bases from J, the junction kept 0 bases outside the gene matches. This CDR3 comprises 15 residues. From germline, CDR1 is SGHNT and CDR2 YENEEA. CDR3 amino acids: CASSLQGAGANVLTF. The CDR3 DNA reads TGTGCCAGCAGCTTACAGGGGGCTGGGGCCAACGTCCTGACTTTC.

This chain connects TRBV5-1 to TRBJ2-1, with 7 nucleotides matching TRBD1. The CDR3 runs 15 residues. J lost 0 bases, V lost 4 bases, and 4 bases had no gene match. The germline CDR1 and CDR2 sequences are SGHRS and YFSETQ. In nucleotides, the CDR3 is TGCGCCAGCAGCCCCGGGACAGCCTCCTACAATGAGCAGTTCTTC. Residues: CASSPGTASYNEQFF.

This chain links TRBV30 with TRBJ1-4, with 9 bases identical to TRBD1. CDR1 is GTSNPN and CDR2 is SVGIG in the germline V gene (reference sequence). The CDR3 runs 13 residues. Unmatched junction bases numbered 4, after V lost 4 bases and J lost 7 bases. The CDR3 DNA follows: TGTGCCTGGATGGACAGGGGAGGTGAAAAACTGTTTTTT. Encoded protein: CAWMDRGGEKLFF.

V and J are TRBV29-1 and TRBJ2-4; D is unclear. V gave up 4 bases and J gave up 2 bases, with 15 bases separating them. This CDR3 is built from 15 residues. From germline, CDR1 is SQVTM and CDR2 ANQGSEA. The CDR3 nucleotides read TGCAGCGTTGTTGTCCCCAGGTCGACCAAAAACATTCAGTACTTC. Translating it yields CSVVVPRSTKNIQYF.